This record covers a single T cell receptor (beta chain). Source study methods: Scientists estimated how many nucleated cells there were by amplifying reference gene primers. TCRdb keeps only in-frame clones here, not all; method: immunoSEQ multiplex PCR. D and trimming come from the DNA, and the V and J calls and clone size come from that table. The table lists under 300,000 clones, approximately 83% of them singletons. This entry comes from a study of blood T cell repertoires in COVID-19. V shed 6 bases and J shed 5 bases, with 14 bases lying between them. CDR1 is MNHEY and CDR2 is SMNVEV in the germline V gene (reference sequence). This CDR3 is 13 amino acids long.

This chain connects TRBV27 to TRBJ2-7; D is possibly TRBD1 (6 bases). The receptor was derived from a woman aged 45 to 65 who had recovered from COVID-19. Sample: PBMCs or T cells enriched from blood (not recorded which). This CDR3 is CASRLTGGNEQYF. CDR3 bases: TGTGCCAGCAGACTGACTGGGGGCAACGAGCAGTACTTC.